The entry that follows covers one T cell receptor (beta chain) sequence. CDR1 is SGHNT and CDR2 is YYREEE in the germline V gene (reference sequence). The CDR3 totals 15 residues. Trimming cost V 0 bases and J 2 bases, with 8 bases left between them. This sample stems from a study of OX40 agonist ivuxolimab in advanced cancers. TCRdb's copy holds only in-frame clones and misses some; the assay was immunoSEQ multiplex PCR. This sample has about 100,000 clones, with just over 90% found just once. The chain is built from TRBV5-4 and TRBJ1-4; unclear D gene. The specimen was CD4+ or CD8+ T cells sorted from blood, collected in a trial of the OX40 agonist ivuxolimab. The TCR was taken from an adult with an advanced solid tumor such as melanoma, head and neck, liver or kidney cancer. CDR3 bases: TGTGCCAGCAGCTTGGCATTAGGCACTAATGAAAAACTGTTTTTT. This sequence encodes CASSLALGTNEKLFF.